This T cell receptor beta chain was sequenced in a study of cytomegalovirus exposure and HLA in healthy donors (dated by TCRdb to the late 2010s). Background for the entire study: In an earlier analysis of some 610 of the donors, less than 350 Gb of sequence data and roughly 100 million unique TCR beta sequences from 180 million or so T cells were reported. Besides the first cohort of more than 650 subjects, a separate validation cohort made up of over 100 different subjects was used. A later analysis re-examined previously published TCR beta repertoires from roughly 650 donors and added high-resolution HLA genotyping to investigate patterns of TCR occurrence. Alongside the repertoire data, information on donor age, sex, ethnicity and CMV serostatus was compiled. Using immunosequencing, the study profiled T cell repertoires from 666 subjects and related those repertoires to cytomegalovirus serostatus. In the later analysis, no new phenotypic data were used to find candidate immune exposures; instead, reliance was placed on TCR beta sequences and their occurrence across donors. Because of strong linkage in the cohort, 4 to 6 DR-DQ haplotypes were treated as single units for association and clustering. An early release covering roughly 580 HLA-typed donors comprised approximately 300 gigabases of sequencing data and roughly 86 million unique TCR sequences. Among under 450 genotyped donors of the cohort, an average of about 240,000 unique TCR beta nucleotide sequences were sequenced per donor, roughly 18% of them non-productive. To predict cytomegalovirus infection status, the study brought together high-throughput TCR immunosequencing, statistical association of individual TCRs with disease status, and machine learning. The number of donors typed differed by locus, with roughly 629-640 for A, B, C, DRB1 and DQB1, more than 500 for DQA1, about 610 for DPA1, and over 400 for DPB1. The aim of the study was to test whether cataloging public T cell receptors could identify signatures of past pathogen exposure. An earlier analysis of several hundred of the donors applied high-throughput TCR beta sequencing to assess whether each TCR beta V gene segment acted as functional or pseudogenic. Class I and class II HLA loci were covered by the typing at four-digit resolution. The genetic ancestry cluster associated with self-reported Caucasian donors included 81% of the 300 to 400 genotyped donors. A later genetic analysis used genome-wide SNP genotypes for about 55% of the 666 donors, treating that subset as a discovery cohort. All discovery cohort repertoires had been generated using a single sequencing platform. What the research found in general, with its limitations: According to a later analysis, most CMV-associated TCR beta chains appeared to be HLA-restricted, and the HLA associations seemed to be driven largely by CMV exposure. Sequencing depth was assumed to be roughly uniform across donors in the presence/absence analyses, though that assumption may not hold. In a later analysis, the rate of TCR association differed among HLA loci, with DRB1 alleles having the most associated TCRs and HLA-C alleles having the fewest. When HLA alleles, especially DR and DQ, strongly co-occurred, attributing TCR associations to individual alleles was difficult. The only immune exposure information available for the cohort was CMV serostatus. The classifier was reported to diagnose cytomegalovirus status with high specificity and sensitivity in both the original cohort and the validation cohort. In vitro tests confirmed that a few of the cytomegalovirus-associated TCR beta chains recognize cytomegalovirus antigens. HLA typing was unavailable for some donors at each locus, so association tests used only the typed subset. A cluster of highly shared sequence variants was judged likely to be a technical artifact of the sequencing pipeline. A later analysis found that HLA-associated TCR beta chains were more clonally expanded and had lower generation probabilities than equally common non-associated chains. Correlated functional status among segregating V segments might be attributable to linkage disequilibrium, but an unknown experimental factor could not be ruled out. Broadly in line with IMGT annotations, most TCR beta V segments showed up in productive rearrangements about 87% or about 30% of the time in an earlier analysis of a few hundred of the donors. A total of about 150 TCR beta chains were listed by the study as associated with cytomegalovirus. According to a later analysis, parvovirus B19, influenza, CMV and Epstein-Barr virus appeared linked to several top co-occurrence clusters. Specific HLA alleles were associated with 18,000 or so TCR beta sequences at a false discovery rate of 0.05 in a later analysis. A later genetic analysis associated a missense DCLRE1C variant with V-gene and J-gene trimming of TCR beta chains, and an independent cohort replicated the association. In this cohort, only TCR beta chains were sequenced, and detectable features were limited by the absence of alpha or paired-chain data. In a later genetic analysis, fewer N-insertions in productive TCRs were reported among donors in an Asian-associated ancestry cluster than the approximately 710-donor mean. The earlier analysis of approximately 590 of the donors excluded around 17 rarely observed V segments, including chromosome 9 orphons, because counts were too low. It was suggested by the authors that the approach could potentially be generalized to other disease states and immunological phenotypes. The 87-base-pair reads could not distinguish some IMGT-functional V segments, including TRBV6-2 and TRBV6-3, so those segments were excluded. A further reported finding was that TCR beta sequences accurately predicted the HLA-A and HLA-B alleles for most subjects in the first cohort. While some public TCRs were present in many individuals, most TCR sequences turned up only very rarely across donors.

The CDR3 numbers 15 residues from cysteine through phenylalanine. Only the CDR3 portion is preserved as DNA: 45 bases, with reading frame beginning at the first base. V and J are truncated by 7 bases and 4 bases respectively, leaving an intervening sequence of 17 bases. For CDR1 and CDR2, the germline V gene (reference sequence) lists PRHDT and FYEKMQ. The cohort was made up of approximately 670 healthy bone marrow donors. At the time of sampling, every cohort member was nominally healthy, though immune exposures that went unrecorded were likely present. The donor was CMV seronegative and belonged to the group of roughly 330 seronegative cohort members. Every donor gave a peripheral blood sample, and the peripheral blood mononuclear cells from that sample were used for TCR beta sequencing. Genomic DNA was extracted from the blood cell samples with the Qiagen DNeasy Blood Extraction Kit. Libraries were prepared through the immunoSEQ multiplex PCR assay. A mixture of 60 forward primers for TCR Vbeta segments and 13 reverse primers for TCR Jbeta segments was used in the multiplex PCR. A multiplex PCR assay on genomic DNA amplified the CDR3 region of rearranged TCR beta genes. Amplified TCR beta libraries were sequenced as 87-base-pair reads on the Illumina HiSeq System. The paper's processing steps were these. A later analysis counted 75 million to 100 million unique TCR beta chains across the 550 to 750 repertoires, and 10 million to 11 million of these chains were shared by at least two donors. Raw reads were error-corrected and collapsed into unique sequences with a nearest-neighbor algorithm that merged closely related sequences to remove PCR and sequencing errors. To assign V, D and J gene segments, CDR3 sequences were aligned to IMGT reference sequences. For a sequence to be retained, a match of at least six nucleotides to both a V gene segment and a J gene segment was required. Rearrangements were called productive when the CDR3 lacked stop codons and stayed in frame with V and J; all others were non-productive. CDR3 was defined by IMGT convention, running from the second conserved V-encoded cysteine to the conserved J-encoded phenylalanine. The earlier analysis of about 610 of the donors excluded any sequence lacking an unambiguous match to a single V gene segment. In an earlier analysis of 587 of the donors, a V segment was called functional when productive rearrangements were above 56.7%, and segregating when the standard deviation between donors exceeded 5%. A statistical classification framework was built to diagnose cytomegalovirus status from the catalog of TCR beta chain sequences. V and J gene assignment, in a later analysis, came from comparing TCR nucleotide sequences with IMGT/GENE-DB human TR gene sequences. In a later analysis, CDR3 sequences and most-parsimonious VDJ recombination scenarios were assigned using the TCRdist pipeline. In a later analysis, each TCR beta chain was defined by its CDR3 amino acid sequence together with its V-gene family, and reads without a unique V-gene family were excluded. To address suspected cross-contamination and a sequencing artifact, a later analysis removed 550 to 750 highly shared, low-generation-probability nucleotide sequences. In a later analysis, a clonal expansion index was calculated for each public chain from normalized within-repertoire ranks of inferred template counts. Generation probabilities in a later analysis came from a VDJ recombination model fitted to out-of-frame rearrangements, and those results were checked against IGoR. In a later analysis, TCR-TCR, TCR-HLA and TCR-CMV co-occurrence was scored with hypergeometric tests, and a repertoire-size bias correction was applied to TCR pairs. A later analysis estimated false discovery rates by permuting HLA or CMV assignments 20 times. In a later analysis, co-occurring TCRs were grouped using DBSCAN, and TCRdist sequence similarity was added for clustering within HLA-allele-positive subsets. Co-occurrence clustering excluded repertoires with fewer than 30,000 or more than 120,000 public chains, plus five with anomalous nucleotide sharing. Here the immuneACCESS table is served through TCRdb, limited to in-frame sequences with V and J called. Missing clones are a known gap in these copies; in checked studies unresolved V genes cover under half, and the rest lacks a known reason. V and J calls and clone size are those listed in that table; D and trimming were worked out from the DNA. Present in this sample are 130,000 to 150,000 clones, under 90% of which were seen just once. Over 2% of the sample belongs to the ten largest clones.

On this clone: The clone's antigen remains unknown. Base qualities were left out, and no much larger clone turns up one base away.

The sequence joins TRBV13 to TRBJ2-1; TRBD2 is a possible D gene, resting on 5 matching bases. Input material: PBMCs. The source is a boy aged 2 to 9 in good health and CMV-seronegative. The CDR3 region: CASTGGPREYNEQFF. The sequenced DNA: TGTGCCAGCACCGGCGGTCCTAGGGAGTACAATGAGCAGTTCTTC.